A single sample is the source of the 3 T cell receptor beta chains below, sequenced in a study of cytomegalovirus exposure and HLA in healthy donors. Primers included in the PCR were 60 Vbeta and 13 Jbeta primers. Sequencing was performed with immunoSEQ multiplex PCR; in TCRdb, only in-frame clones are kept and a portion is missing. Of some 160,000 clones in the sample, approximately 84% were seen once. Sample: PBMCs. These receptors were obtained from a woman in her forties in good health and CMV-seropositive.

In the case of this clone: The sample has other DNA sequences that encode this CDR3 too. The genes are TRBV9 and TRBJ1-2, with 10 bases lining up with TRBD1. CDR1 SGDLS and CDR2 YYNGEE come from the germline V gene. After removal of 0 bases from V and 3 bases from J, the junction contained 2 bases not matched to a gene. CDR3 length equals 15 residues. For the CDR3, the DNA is TGTGCCAGCAGCGTAGGGACAGGGGGGGACTATGGCTACACCTTC. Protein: CASSVGTGGDYGYTF.

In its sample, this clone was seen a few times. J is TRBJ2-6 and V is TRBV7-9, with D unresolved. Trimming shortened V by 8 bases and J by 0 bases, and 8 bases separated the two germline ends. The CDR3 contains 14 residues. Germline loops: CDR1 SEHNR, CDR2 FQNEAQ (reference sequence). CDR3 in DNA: TGTGCCAGCGTCCCCGTCTCTGGGGCCAACGTCCTGACTTTC. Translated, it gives CASVPVSGANVLTF. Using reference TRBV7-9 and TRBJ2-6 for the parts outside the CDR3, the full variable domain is DTGVSQNPRHKITKRGQNVTFRCDPISEHNRLYWYRQTLGQGPEFLTYFQNEAQLEKSRLLSDRFSAERPKGSFSTLEIQRTEQGDSAMYLCASVPVSGANVLTFGAGSRLTVL.

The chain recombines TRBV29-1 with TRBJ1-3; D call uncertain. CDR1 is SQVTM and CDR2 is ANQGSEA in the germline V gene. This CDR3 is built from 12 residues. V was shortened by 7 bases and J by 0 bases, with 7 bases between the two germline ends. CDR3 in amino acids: CSAGYSGNTIYF. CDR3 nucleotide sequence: TGCAGCGCCGGTTACTCTGGAAACACCATATATTTT.